Sequencing of this T cell receptor (beta chain) was carried out in a study of early T cells in non-severe SARS-CoV-2 infection. Study context: RNA in bulk from unsorted whole blood was sequenced, and chains were unpaired. Findings and caveats of the study: Anti-spike CD8 specificities were favored by VDJdb matching, whose results missed private and CD4 specificities.

This clonotype occurred a few times. Its specificity is unknown. V was clipped by 5 bases and J by 2 bases, with 18 bases between them. CDR1 SGHTA and CDR2 FQGNSA come from the germline V gene. The CDR3 runs 16 residues. A single record per CDR3 protein comes from TCRdb applying MiXCR to the 5' RACE reads. Of 20,000 to 25,000 distinct CDR3 sequences listed, approximately 5.1% are singletons. This TCR derives from an adult who was a healthcare worker with PCR-confirmed SARS-CoV-2 infection or an uninfected control (not recorded which). The sequencing input was whole blood. The rearrangement joins TRBV7-2 to TRBJ1-2, with D maybe TRBD1 (5 bases). The CDR3 DNA is TGTGCCAGCAGCAAACAAGCGGGGACGGCCAACTATGGCTACACCTTC. Its protein product is CASSKQAGTANYGYTF.